The 9 T cell receptor beta chains below come from one sample, sequenced in a study of cytomegalovirus exposure and HLA in healthy donors. PCR was performed using 60 Vbeta and 13 Jbeta primers. Sequencing used immunoSEQ multiplex PCR; TCRdb keeps in-frame clones, though not all of them. The sample lists fewer than 200,000 clones; roughly 77% were seen once. The sequenced sample consisted of PBMCs. These receptors were collected from a woman aged 40 to 49 in good health and CMV-seropositive.

The sample holds a few counts of this clone. The chain employs TRBV19 and TRBJ1-1; D perhaps matches TRBD1 (5 bases). This CDR3 comprises 14 residues. Trimming shortened V by 10 bases and J by 1 base, and 16 bases separated the two germline ends. CDR1 LNHDA and CDR2 SQIVND come from the germline V gene (reference sequence). The CDR3 DNA follows: TGTGCCACCCCGGCAGGGAAAGGGAACACTGAAGCTTTCTTT. Translating it yields CATPAGKGNTEAFF.

J is TRBJ2-1 and V is TRBV12-5; tentative D call: TRBD1 (6 bases). V gave up 1 base and J gave up 4 bases, with 14 bases separating them. Germline CDR1 LGHNT, CDR2 FRNRAP. This CDR3 spans 16 amino acids. DNA of the CDR3: TGTGCTAGTGGTTTGGGTACAGGGTCATGGTACAATGAGCAGTTCTTC. Its translation is CASGLGTGSWYNEQFF. Based on the CDR3 plus reference TRBV12-5 and TRBJ2-1, the full variable domain is DARVTQTPRHKVTEMGQEVTMRCQPILGHNTVFWYRQTMMQGLELLAYFRNRAPLDDSGMPKDRFSAEMPDATLATLKIQPSEPRDSAVYFCASGLGTGSWYNEQFFGPGTRLTVL.

The chain recombines TRBV11-3 with TRBJ1-1; the D is unclear. Trimming pared 5 bases from V and 4 bases from J, leaving 8 bases between. The CDR3 covers 12 residues. Per the germline V gene, CDR1 is SGHNT and CDR2 is YENEEA. CDR3 region: CASSIQLTEAFF. Here the CDR3 DNA reads TGTGCCAGCAGCATACAGCTCACTGAAGCTTTCTTT.

Note on this clone: A junction end diverges from the germline sequence, so it may reflect a read error. The CDR3, as DNA: TGTTCCAGCAGCTTCAATTTTCGAGTGGAAGGGAGGGACGGATTCTTC. Translated, it gives CSSSFNFRVEGRDGFF. The rearrangement links TRBV7-9 to TRBJ2-1; TRBD2 aligns across 7 bases. Germline CDR1 SEHNR, CDR2 FQNEAQ (reference sequence). The CDR3 spans 16 residues.

This chain connects TRBV7-2 to TRBJ2-3; TRBD2 matches at 14 bases. With 10 bases clipped from V and 6 bases from J, the junction kept 9 bases outside the gene matches. The germline V gene has CDR1 SGHTA and CDR2 FQGNSA. CDR3 length: 15 residues. CDR3 nucleotide sequence: TGTGCCATCCAGGGACTAGCGGGGGCGGGGGATACGCAGTATTTT. Its translation: CAIQGLAGAGDTQYF.

The rearrangement joins TRBV6-5 to TRBJ1-2; D is possibly TRBD1 (5 bases). Germline V gene data show CDR1 as MNHEY and CDR2 as SVGAGI. V was trimmed by 7 bases and J by 8 bases, leaving 11 bases between them. CDR3 length equals 11 residues. In nucleotides, the CDR3 is TGTGCCAGCAAAGGGGTGGGAGGCTACACCTTC. Protein product: CASKGVGGYTF.

The V call is TRBV10-3, the J call TRBJ2-2; no clear D gene. The germline CDR1 and CDR2 sequences are ENHRY and SYGVKD. The V and J ends lost 6 bases and 7 bases respectively, with 9 bases between them. The CDR3 runs to 12 residues. CDR3 DNA: TGTGCCATCAGCAGGAAAAACGGGGAGCTGTTTTTT. Its translation is CAISRKNGELFF.

J is TRBJ1-2 and V is TRBV18, with a possible D match to TRBD1 (6 bases). The CDR3 spans 16 residues. The V and J ends lost 6 bases and 8 bases respectively, with 25 bases between them. The germline CDR1 and CDR2 sequences are KGHSH and LQKENI. The CDR3: CASSPIGQGPSEGYTF. The CDR3 bases are TGTGCCAGCTCCCCCATAGGGCAGGGGCCCAGCGAGGGCTACACCTTC.

J is TRBJ2-5 and V is TRBV5-4; 7 bases align to TRBD1. The germline V gene has CDR1 SGHNT and CDR2 YYREEE (reference sequence). V lost 2 bases and J lost 0; bases outside the gene matches: 1. The CDR3 spans 14 residues. This chain's CDR3 is CASSFTGDQETQYF. The CDR3 coding sequence is TGTGCCAGCAGCTTCACAGGGGACCAAGAGACCCAGTACTTC.